These 20 T cell receptor beta chains were all obtained from the same sample, sequenced in a study of T cells after yellow fever vaccination. TCRdb redid the calling of the 5' RACE reads with MiXCR, one entry per CDR3 protein. The data hold approximately 350,000 distinct CDR3 sequences, with around 10% observed a single time. This specimen was PBMCs, taken on the day of the first yellow fever vaccination. These receptors were obtained from a man between 18 and 35 years old who received the YFV17D yellow fever vaccine.

The chain links TRBV28 to TRBJ2-7, with D perhaps being TRBD1 or TRBD2 (5 bases each). Germline CDR1 is MDHEN and CDR2 is SYDVKM. The length of the CDR3 is 14 residues. Trimming took off 6 bases at V and 3 bases at J, with 15 bases between the two ends. The CDR3 DNA follows: TGTGCCAGCAGGTGTGGGGGTGCCTGCTACGAGCAGTACGTC. It specifies CASRCGGACYEQYV.

This clonotype has a handful of counts. The rearrangement uses TRBV5-4 and TRBJ2-5; the D call may be TRBD1 or TRBD2 (5 bases each). The CDR3 covers 13 residues. Germline CDR1 SGHNT, CDR2 YYREEE (reference sequence). V lost 2 bases and J 3 bases, leaving 8 bases between the germline ends. The CDR3, as DNA: TGTGCCAGCAGCTTTTGGGGGAAAGAGACCCAGTACTTC. Amino acid sequence: CASSFWGKETQYF.

The chain is built from TRBV5-5 and TRBJ2-3; the D gene could be TRBD1 or TRBD2 (6 bases each). The CDR3 consists of 16 residues. Germline V gene sequence: CDR1 SGHKS, CDR2 YYEKEE (reference sequence). Trimming pared 0 bases from V and 2 bases from J, leaving 13 bases between. The CDR3: CASSLVAGDFTDTQYF. Here the CDR3 DNA reads TGTGCCAGCAGCTTGGTGGCAGGGGACTTCACAGATACGCAGTATTTT.

This clonotype was seen ten or more times. The J gene is TRBJ2-5, the V gene TRBV7-6; D unclear. There are 13 residues in the CDR3. Looked up from germline, CDR1 is SGHVS and CDR2 is FNYEAQ. Trimming stripped 1 base from V and 4 bases from J, with 7 bases between. CDR3 sequence: CASSLGPRETQYF. The CDR3 DNA is TGTGCCAGCAGCTTAGGCCCTAGAGAGACCCAGTACTTC. Complete variable domain (other parts from reference TRBV7-6 and TRBJ2-5): GAGVSQSPRYKVTKRGQDVALRCDPISGHVSLYWYRQALGQGPEFLTYFNYEAQQDKSGLPNDRFSAERPEGSISTLTIQRTEQRDSAMYRCASSLGPRETQYFGPGTRLLVL.

This clonotype was seen only a few times. The chain uses TRBV7-2 and TRBJ2-1, with TRBD2 matching 7 bases. From germline, CDR1 is SGHTA and CDR2 FQGNSA. With V trimmed by 7 bases and J by 4 bases, 7 bases remained unmatched. CDR3 length equals 14 residues. The CDR3 DNA is TGTGCCAGCACCGGCGGGGGTTTTTACAATGAGCAGTTCTTC. Translating it yields CASTGGGFYNEQFF.

This clonotype was seen ten or more times. The gene calls are TRBV5-1 and TRBJ2-7; 7 bases match TRBD2. There are 14 residues in the CDR3. V lost 0 bases and J lost 4; bases outside the gene matches: 4. The germline V gene has CDR1 SGHRS and CDR2 YFSETQ. CDR3 sequence reads: CASSLAASGYEQYF. DNA for the CDR3: TGCGCCAGCAGCTTGGCCGCTAGCGGATACGAGCAGTACTTC.

The sample holds a few counts of this clonotype. The rearrangement uses TRBV5-6 and TRBJ1-2; 7 nucleotides match TRBD1. The germline V gene encodes CDR1 SGHDT and CDR2 YYEEEE. The CDR3 has 14 residues. V lost 7 bases to trimming and J lost 5 bases; unmatched junction nucleotides: 11. In nucleotides, the CDR3 is TGTGCCAGCTGGACCGGGACAGTATTATATGGCTACACCTTC. The encoded protein is CASWTGTVLYGYTF.

This clonotype was seen repeatedly, ten times or more. J is TRBJ2-7 and V is TRBV12-3 or TRBV12-4, with 8 bases fitting TRBD1. V shed 5 bases, J shed 6 bases, and the junction held 9 bases outside the gene matches. The CDR3 totals 14 residues. For the CDR3, the DNA is TGTGCCAGCAGTATCTATGACAGGGGAGGCGAGCAGTACGTC. Translating it yields CASSIYDRGGEQYV.

This clonotype appeared a few times. The chain is built from TRBV5-6 and TRBJ2-3; no reliable D call. The V and J ends lost 0 bases and 2 bases respectively, with 13 bases between them. CDR1 is SGHDT, CDR2 YYEEEE, per germline. CDR3 size: 16 residues. In DNA form, the CDR3 reads TGTGCCAGCAGCTTGGTGAGCCTCAAAGCCACAGATACGCAGTATTTT. Protein: CASSLVSLKATDTQYF.

This clonotype was counted only a few times. This chain connects TRBV19 to TRBJ2-3, with 7 bases identical to TRBD1. After removal of 6 bases from V and 3 bases from J, the junction contained 6 bases not matched to a gene. CDR3 length: 14 amino acids. Germline values: CDR1 LNHDA, CDR2 SQIVND (reference sequence). The CDR3 DNA is TGTGCCAGTAGGAAACAGGGGAGTACAGATACGCAGTATTTT. Translating it yields CASRKQGSTDTQYF.

This clonotype has only a few counts. The chain joins TRBV7-9 to TRBJ1-3; TRBD1 is a possible D gene (6 bases). The CDR3 spans 15 residues. Germline lookup yields CDR1 SEHNR and CDR2 FQNEAQ (reference sequence). V was clipped by 3 bases and J by 4 bases, with 13 bases between them. CDR3 nucleotide sequence: TGTGCCAGCAGCTTTGTTCAGGGGTCCGGAAACACCATATATTTT. Translation: CASSFVQGSGNTIYF.

A few counts support this clonotype. J is TRBJ1-1 and V is TRBV6-5; 7 positions agree with TRBD1. Losses at the gene ends were 2 bases for V and 5 bases for J; bases not matched to a gene: 14. This CDR3 has 17 residues. The germline V gene encodes CDR1 MNHEY and CDR2 SVGAGI. DNA for the CDR3: TGTGCCAGCAGTTACAAGTTCGGACAGGACAAGCGGACTGAAGCTTTCTTT. It yields the protein CASSYKFGQDKRTEAFF.

This chain uses TRBV5-5 with TRBJ2-7; a possible D gene is TRBD1 (5 bases). Germline assignment: CDR1 SGHKS and CDR2 YYEKEE (reference sequence). The CDR3 loop spans 16 amino acids. V was pared by 4 bases and J by 2 bases, with 19 bases between. The CDR3, as DNA: TGTGCCAGCAGCCCTATCGGCTCAGGGTTAGCCTACGAGCAGTACGTC. Its translation: CASSPIGSGLAYEQYV.

This clonotype has just a few counts. The J gene is TRBJ2-2, the V gene TRBV7-2; D gene ambiguous. Germline V lookup: CDR1 SGHTA, CDR2 FQGNSA. V dropped 4 bases and J dropped 7 bases, with 13 bases sitting between them. CDR3 length equals 14 residues. The CDR3 nucleotides are TGTGCCAGCAGCTCGGTCCCGGGCGACGGGGAGCTGTTTTTT. Residues: CASSSVPGDGELFF.

This clonotype was counted a few times. This chain connects TRBV7-9 to TRBJ1-2; TRBD1 might be the D (5 bases). Germline V CDR1 and CDR2: SEHNR, FQNEAQ (reference sequence). The CDR3 totals 13 residues. Trimming pared 5 bases from V and 5 bases from J, leaving 12 bases between. CDR3 DNA: TGTGCCAGCAGCCGGGACGGTGGATATGGCTACACCTTC. Residues: CASSRDGGYGYTF.

V is TRBV5-1 and J is TRBJ2-6, with 7 nucleotides matching TRBD1. The V and J ends lost 1 base and 0 bases, in that order; junction bases with no gene match: 7. The CDR3 is made up of 18 amino acids. Per the germline V gene, CDR1 is SGHRS and CDR2 is YFSETQ. The CDR3 region is CASSLTVAGGSGANVLTF. CDR3 sequence (DNA): TGCGCCAGCAGCTTGACAGTGGCAGGGGGCTCTGGGGCCAACGTCCTGACTTTC. The whole variable domain, remainder taken from reference TRBV5-1 and TRBJ2-6, is KAGVTQTPRYLIKTRGQQVTLSCSPISGHRSVSWYQQTPGQGLQFLFEYFSETQRNKGNFPGRFSGRQFSNSRSEMNVSTLELGDSALYLCASSLTVAGGSGANVLTFGAGSRLTVL.

The rearrangement uses TRBV6-5 and TRBJ1-2, with 8 positions matching TRBD1. The CDR3 spans 16 residues. Germline CDR1 MNHEY, CDR2 SVGAGI. The ends lost 0 bases at V and 0 bases at J; junction bases unmatched: 3. The CDR3 sequence: CASSYSGQVTNYGYTF. In nucleotides, the CDR3 is TGTGCCAGCAGTTACTCGGGACAGGTTACTAACTATGGCTACACCTTC.

In its sample, this clonotype was seen a few times. J is TRBJ1-4 and V is TRBV5-1; D possibly corresponds to TRBD1 (5 bases). Germline V CDR1 and CDR2: SGHRS, YFSETQ. The CDR3 runs to 15 residues. V was pared by 0 bases and J by 8 bases, with 14 bases between. The CDR3 loop is CASSLGGSMREKLFF. Here the CDR3 DNA reads TGCGCCAGCAGCTTGGGGGGGTCAATGCGGGAAAAACTGTTTTTT.

A few counts support this clonotype. J is TRBJ2-7 and V is TRBV18, with a weak D call TRBD2 (7 bases). The germline V gene encodes CDR1 KGHSH and CDR2 LQKENI. With 1 base removed from V and 4 bases from J, the gap between germline ends came to 20 bases. This CDR3 is built from 17 residues. This chain's CDR3 is CASSPRSTGRGGYEQYF. The CDR3 nucleotides read TGTGCCAGCTCACCACGATCTACGGGCAGGGGAGGGTACGAGCAGTACTTC.

The chain joins TRBV5-6 to TRBJ2-2; 9 positions match TRBD1. Trimming took 2 bases from V and 7 from J; bases not matched to a gene: 9. The CDR3 has 16 amino acids. CDR1 is SGHDT and CDR2 is YYEEEE in the germline V gene. This CDR3 reads CASSFVTGGFGGELFF. The DNA of the CDR3 is TGTGCCAGCAGCTTTGTGACAGGGGGTTTCGGCGGGGAGCTGTTTTTT.